These 2 T cell receptor beta chains share one sample of origin, sequenced in a study of cytomegalovirus exposure and HLA in healthy donors. A multiplex PCR was run with 60 Vbeta primers and 13 Jbeta primers. Libraries were prepared by immunoSEQ multiplex PCR; TCRdb keeps only in-frame clonotypes and omits some of them. The table has more than 90,000 clones, 60% to 80% seen once. Sequencing was done on a sample of PBMCs. The receptors come from a man in his fifties or sixties in good health and CMV-seropositive.

This clone was counted only a few times. This chain joins TRBV10-2 and TRBJ1-2, with 10 bases lining up with TRBD1. The germline V gene has CDR1 WSHSY and CDR2 SAAADI. The CDR3 has 16 amino acids. The J segment lost 6 bases and the V segment lost 5 bases, leaving 12 bases of the junction unmatched. The CDR3 nucleotides read TGCGCCAGCAGTTTCTCCCGACAGGGGGCCCCGGATGGCTACACCTTC. The encoded protein is CASSFSRQGAPDGYTF.

V is TRBV10-1 and J is TRBJ1-1; 9 bases are a match to TRBD1. J lost 9 bases, V lost 5 bases, and 7 bases had no gene match. Germline V gene data show CDR1 as WNHNN and CDR2 as SYGVQD (reference sequence). This CDR3 has 13 residues. The CDR3 bases are TGCGCCAGCAGTCGGACAGGGGAGGGTCAAGCTTTCTTT. It is translated as CASSRTGEGQAFF.